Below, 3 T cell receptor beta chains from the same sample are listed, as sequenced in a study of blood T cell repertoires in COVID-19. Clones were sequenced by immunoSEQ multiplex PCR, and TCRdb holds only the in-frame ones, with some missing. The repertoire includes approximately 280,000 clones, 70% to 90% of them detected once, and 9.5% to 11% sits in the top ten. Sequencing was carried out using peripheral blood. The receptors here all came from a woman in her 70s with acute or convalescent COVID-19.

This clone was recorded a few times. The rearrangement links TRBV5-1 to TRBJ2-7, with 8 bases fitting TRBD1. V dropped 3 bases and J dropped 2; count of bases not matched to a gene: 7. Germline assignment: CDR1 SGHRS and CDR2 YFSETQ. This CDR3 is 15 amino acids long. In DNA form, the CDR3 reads TGCGCCAGCAGCTCTACAGGGGGAGTCGCCTACGAGCAGTACTTC. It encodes CASSSTGGVAYEQYF.

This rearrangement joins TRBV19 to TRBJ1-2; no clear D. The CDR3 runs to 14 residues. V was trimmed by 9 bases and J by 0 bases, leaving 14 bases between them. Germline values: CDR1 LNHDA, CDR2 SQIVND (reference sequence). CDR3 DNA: TGTGCCAGCTCTCGATCCGGAGCTAACTATGGCTACACCTTC. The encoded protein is CASSRSGANYGYTF.

The CDR3 protein is CASSRNEGAPSPLHF. In DNA form, the CDR3 reads TGTGCCAGCAGCAGAAACGAGGGGGCGCCCTCACCCCTCCACTTT. This chain links TRBV13 with TRBJ1-6; 7 positions agree with TRBD1. The junction had 11 bases not matched to a gene; V was cut back by 5 bases and J by 10 bases. Germline V gene data show CDR1 as PRHDT and CDR2 as FYEKMQ (reference sequence). CDR3 length: 15 residues.